This TCR beta chain was recorded in a study of blood T cell repertoires in COVID-19. Sequenced by immunoSEQ multiplex PCR; TCRdb stores in-frame clones only, minus some. The sample has a few hundred thousand clones, 80% to 90% seen once. This TCR was recovered from a woman between 18 and 30 years old who had recovered from COVID-19. The sequencing input was PBMCs or T cells enriched from blood (not recorded which).

The CDR3 region has the DNA TGTGCCAGCTCACCACCGGGAGACTACGAGCAGTACTTC. It encodes CASSPPGDYEQYF. This sequence joins TRBV18 and TRBJ2-7; D perhaps matches TRBD2 (5 bases). The CDR3 consists of 13 residues. Germline CDR1 reads KGHSH; CDR2 reads LQKENI. Trimming took 0 bases from V and 3 from J, leaving 6 bases between them.